These T cell receptor beta chains were read from a single sample in a study of response to subunit inactivated influenza vaccine. Each CDR3 protein gets one entry after TCRdb re-called the RT-PCR reads with MiXCR. The sample holds hundreds of thousands of distinct CDR3 sequences, over 11% seen once. The material sequenced was PBMCs from blood, taken less than 15 days before vaccination. The receptor source for this set is a man aged 45-60 years who received an inactivated influenza vaccine. Each CDR3 is given with its conserved first and last residue. Each record gives: CDR3 DNA, CDR3 protein, D gene, V gene, clone size, J gene. D genes are given only for firm matches. The size field is filled for only some rows; it gives once, few, many or a size class.

cdr3_nt: TGCAGTGCTAGAGATAAGTCGGGGTCGAATGAGCAGTTCTTC
cdr3_aa: CSARDKSGSNEQFF
d_call: NA
v_call: TRBV20-1
clone_size: few
j_call: TRBJ2-1

cdr3_nt: TGCAGCGTGGAGACAGGGACATTGTACGAGCAGTACTTC
cdr3_aa: CSVETGTLYEQYF
d_call: TRBD1
v_call: TRBV29-1
clone_size: NA
j_call: TRBJ2-7

cdr3_nt: TGCAGCGCTCCACAGGGGGCGAACACTGAAGCTTTCTTT
cdr3_aa: CSAPQGANTEAFF
d_call: TRBD1
v_call: TRBV29-1
clone_size: many
j_call: TRBJ1-1

cdr3_nt: TGCGCCAGCAGTCTACCACTCAAGGGGCCGAACACCGGGGAGCTGTTTTTT
cdr3_aa: CASSLPLKGPNTGELFF
d_call: NA
v_call: TRBV10-2
clone_size: NA
j_call: TRBJ2-2

cdr3_nt: TGTGCCAGCAGCTTTTCCGTTCCGGCAGGGACTAATTCACCCCTCCACTTT
cdr3_aa: CASSFSVPAGTNSPLHF
d_call: NA
v_call: TRBV7-9
clone_size: NA
j_call: TRBJ1-6

cdr3_nt: TGCGCCAGCGCTCTCACGGGACAGGGGGCCTACGAGCAGTACTTC
cdr3_aa: CASALTGQGAYEQYF
d_call: TRBD1
v_call: TRBV5-1
clone_size: few
j_call: TRBJ2-7

cdr3_nt: TGTGTCAGCAGTTTACTGTTCGGGCGGGGATGGTACCAAGAGACCCAGTACTTC
cdr3_aa: CVSSLLFGRGWYQETQYF
d_call: NA
v_call: TRBV28
clone_size: NA
j_call: TRBJ2-5

cdr3_nt: TGTGCCAGCAAGTGGACAGGGGATTCACCCCTCCACTTT
cdr3_aa: CASKWTGDSPLHF
d_call: TRBD1
v_call: TRBV7-9
clone_size: few
j_call: TRBJ1-6

cdr3_nt: TGCAGCTTTAGGGACATTTCAGTAACCGGGGAGCTGTTTTTT
cdr3_aa: CSFRDISVTGELFF
d_call: NA
v_call: TRBV29-1
clone_size: NA
j_call: TRBJ2-2

cdr3_nt: TGTGCCAGCAGCCAATCCGCGGGCCCTGGCTCCGAGCAGTACTTC
cdr3_aa: CASSQSAGPGSEQYF
d_call: NA
v_call: TRBV3-1
clone_size: many
j_call: TRBJ2-7

cdr3_nt: TGTGCCACCAGCAGGGGAGGGACTAGCGGGCAGTACGAGCAGTACTTC
cdr3_aa: CATSRGGTSGQYEQYF
d_call: TRBD2
v_call: TRBV15
clone_size: many
j_call: TRBJ2-7

cdr3_nt: TGTGCCAGCACCCTCCTAGCGGATTCCTACGAGCAGTACTTC
cdr3_aa: CASTLLADSYEQYF
d_call: TRBD2
v_call: TRBV12-3/TRBV12-4
clone_size: NA
j_call: TRBJ2-7

cdr3_nt: TGCGCCAGCACCCCTCTGCCCGTCAGAGAGACCCAGTACTTC
cdr3_aa: CASTPLPVRETQYF
d_call: NA
v_call: TRBV5-1
clone_size: few
j_call: TRBJ2-5

cdr3_nt: TGTGCCAGCAGTCTAACGGGCCTCGGCGGGTCCGAGCAGTACTTC
cdr3_aa: CASSLTGLGGSEQYF
d_call: NA
v_call: TRBV12-3/TRBV12-4
clone_size: many
j_call: TRBJ2-7

cdr3_nt: TGTGCCAGCAGCTTACCTACAGGGGGCGCTAGGAATGAGCAGTTCTTC
cdr3_aa: CASSLPTGGARNEQFF
d_call: TRBD1
v_call: TRBV7-9
clone_size: NA
j_call: TRBJ2-1

cdr3_nt: TGCAGCGTTGAAGACAGGGAATATGGCTACACCTTC
cdr3_aa: CSVEDREYGYTF
d_call: NA
v_call: TRBV29-1
clone_size: NA
j_call: TRBJ1-2

cdr3_nt: TGTGCCTGGAGTTCGGGACAGCGAAACTATGGCTACACCTTC
cdr3_aa: CAWSSGQRNYGYTF
d_call: TRBD1
v_call: TRBV30
clone_size: NA
j_call: TRBJ1-2

cdr3_nt: TGTGCCAGCAAACTCGCGGGGCCGACCTACGAGCAGTACTTC
cdr3_aa: CASKLAGPTYEQYF
d_call: NA
v_call: TRBV2
clone_size: once
j_call: TRBJ2-7

cdr3_nt: TGTGCCAGCAGGGGGGGGCCAGATACGCAGTATTTT
cdr3_aa: CASRGGPDTQYF
d_call: NA
v_call: TRBV12-3/TRBV12-4
clone_size: few
j_call: TRBJ2-3

cdr3_nt: TGCAGTGCTAGACGGACTAGCGGGGGGTATCAGAGCTCCTACAATGAGCAGTTCTTC
cdr3_aa: CSARRTSGGYQSSYNEQFF
d_call: TRBD2
v_call: TRBV20-1
clone_size: NA
j_call: TRBJ2-1

cdr3_nt: TGTGCCAGCAGCTTAGTTACCGACGGTTACTACGAGCAGTACTTC
cdr3_aa: CASSLVTDGYYEQYF
d_call: NA
v_call: TRBV7-9
clone_size: few
j_call: TRBJ2-7

cdr3_nt: TGTGCCAGCAGCTTCCCCTGGGGGGACGGGGCCAACGTCCTGACTTTC
cdr3_aa: CASSFPWGDGANVLTF
d_call: NA
v_call: TRBV7-2
clone_size: NA
j_call: TRBJ2-6

cdr3_nt: TGCAGTGCTAGAGATCATTTTCAGGGGGCTTACGAGCAGTACTTC
cdr3_aa: CSARDHFQGAYEQYF
d_call: TRBD1
v_call: TRBV20-1
clone_size: NA
j_call: TRBJ2-7

cdr3_nt: TGTGCCAGCAGCCCAGGGTATAGCACAGATATGCAGTATTTT
cdr3_aa: CASSPGYSTDMQYF
d_call: NA
v_call: TRBV7-3
clone_size: NA
j_call: TRBJ2-3

cdr3_nt: TGTGCCAGCAGCTTCGGGCTCTCCGGGGAGCTGTTTTTT
cdr3_aa: CASSFGLSGELFF
d_call: NA
v_call: TRBV11-1
clone_size: NA
j_call: TRBJ2-2

cdr3_nt: TGCGCCAGCAGGGAGGGTGCGGGAGCTTCCTACAATGAGCAGTTCTTC
cdr3_aa: CASREGAGASYNEQFF
d_call: TRBD2
v_call: TRBV5-1
clone_size: few
j_call: TRBJ2-1

cdr3_nt: TGCAGCGTTGCCAAAACCTACGAGCAGTACTTC
cdr3_aa: CSVAKTYEQYF
d_call: NA
v_call: TRBV29-1
clone_size: many
j_call: TRBJ2-7

cdr3_nt: TGCGCCAGCAGCCAAGACGGAGGTACACTTTTCTATAATTCACCCCTCCACTTT
cdr3_aa: CASSQDGGTLFYNSPLHF
d_call: NA
v_call: TRBV4-1
clone_size: many
j_call: TRBJ1-6

cdr3_nt: TGTGCCACCAGTGATTTTAGGCAGGGCAATGAGCAGTTCTTC
cdr3_aa: CATSDFRQGNEQFF
d_call: NA
v_call: TRBV24-1
clone_size: few
j_call: TRBJ2-1

cdr3_nt: TGTGCCAGCAGTTTAGAGGGGAGGGCGTCAGATACGCAGTATTTT
cdr3_aa: CASSLEGRASDTQYF
d_call: TRBD2
v_call: TRBV12-3/TRBV12-4
clone_size: NA
j_call: TRBJ2-3

cdr3_nt: TGTGCCAGCAGCTTAACGCAGGGAGGAGAGACCCAGTACTTC
cdr3_aa: CASSLTQGGETQYF
d_call: NA
v_call: TRBV7-2
clone_size: NA
j_call: TRBJ2-5

cdr3_nt: TGTGCCAGTCGCTCGGGACCGTCCTACGAGCAGTACTTC
cdr3_aa: CASRSGPSYEQYF
d_call: NA
v_call: TRBV6-1
clone_size: many
j_call: TRBJ2-7

cdr3_nt: TGTGCCAGCAGCGCCGACTTAGCGGGGTACAATGAGCAGTTCTTC
cdr3_aa: CASSADLAGYNEQFF
d_call: TRBD2
v_call: TRBV7-2
clone_size: few
j_call: TRBJ2-1